This T cell receptor beta chain was documented in a study of T cell responses to AZD1222 COVID-19 vaccine. Sequencing was performed with immunoSEQ multiplex PCR; in TCRdb, only in-frame clones are kept and a portion is missing. The sample holds around 95,000 clones, 85% to 90% seen once. Findings and caveats of the study: Repertoires were obtained only post-peak T cell response. Vaccine-related CD4 TCRs covered spike, predominating at 160-218 and 743-854. Baseline seropositivity characterized only six AZD1222 recipients.

About this clone: As yet, its antigen is unknown.

The specimen comprised peripheral blood, sampled on day 0 of AZD1222 vaccination. The receptor comes from an adult in good health.

CDR3 residues: CASASGGQQSPLHF. As DNA, the CDR3 is TGTGCCAGCGCCTCGGGAGGGCAGCAGTCACCCCTCCACTTT. The chain combines TRBV27 with TRBJ1-6; no clear D gene. The CDR3 loop spans 14 amino acids. V was pared by 8 bases and J by 10 bases, with 18 bases between. The germline CDR1 and CDR2 sequences are MNHEY and SMNVEV (reference sequence).